One and the same sample provided the 14 T cell receptor beta chains below, sequenced in a study of control samples from healthy donors and cancer patients. Sequencing used immunoSEQ multiplex PCR; TCRdb keeps in-frame clones, though not all of them. The data hold around 70,000 clones, with around 90% observed a single time. What was sequenced was PBMCs. The source is a woman aged 45-65 years with colorectal cancer.

This clone was seen just once. This chain joins TRBV30 and TRBJ1-5; weak D call: TRBD1 (5 bases). The CDR3 length is 13 residues. The V end lost 1 base, the J end lost 6 bases, and 10 bases lay between the germline ends. Germline assignment: CDR1 GTSNPN and CDR2 SVGIG (reference sequence). The CDR3 coding sequence is TGTGCCTGGAGTGGTTCCGGGGGTCAGCCCCAGCATTTT. It is translated as CAWSGSGGQPQHF.

The CDR3 DNA sequence: TGTGCCAGCAGCCGACAGGCGAACACCGGGGAGCTGTTTTTT. It codes for CASSRQANTGELFF. The chain combines TRBV5-8 with TRBJ2-2; the D gene is possibly TRBD1 (6 bases). The CDR3 runs 14 residues. V lost 4 bases and J lost 0, with 7 bases in between. Germline V gene data show CDR1 as SGHTS and CDR2 as YDEGEE.

V usage is TRBV6-5 and J usage is TRBJ2-1; D ambiguous. The CDR3 is 13 amino acids. V lost 6 bases to trimming and J lost 4 bases, with 10 bases between them. Looked up from germline, CDR1 is MNHEY and CDR2 is SVGAGI. The CDR3 is CASRRGPYNEQFF. The DNA for the CDR3 is TGTGCCAGCAGAAGAGGTCCATACAATGAGCAGTTCTTC.

The rearrangement uses TRBV4-1 and TRBJ2-3; TRBD2 agrees at 12 bases. V shed 10 bases and J 0 bases; nucleotides not matched to a gene: 2. This CDR3 contains 14 residues. Germline assignment: CDR1 MGHRA and CDR2 YSYEKL. CDR3 in DNA: TGCGCCACTAGCGGGGGGGCTAGCACAGATACGCAGTATTTT. It encodes CATSGGASTDTQYF.

CDR3 DNA: TGCGCCAGCAGCCTCGGAGTTGCAACTAATGAAAAACTGTTTTTT. Residues: CASSLGVATNEKLFF. The chain employs TRBV4-3 and TRBJ1-4; D is uncertain. In germline, CDR1 is LGHNA, CDR2 YSLEER. The CDR3 runs to 15 residues. Trimming took 4 bases from V and 0 from J, leaving 9 bases between them.

The rearrangement uses TRBV28 and TRBJ1-1; D may be TRBD1 (5 bases). The V end was cut by 0 bases, the J end by 3 bases, with 5 bases between. CDR1 and CDR2 (germline): MDHEN, SYDVKM. The CDR3 length is 13 residues. The CDR3 sequence: CASSLWGDTEAFF. The CDR3 DNA sequence: TGTGCCAGCAGTTTATGGGGGGACACTGAAGCTTTCTTT.

The chain links TRBV30 to TRBJ1-1, with a weak D call TRBD1 (5 bases). CDR1 is GTSNPN and CDR2 is SVGIG in the germline V gene (reference sequence). V was clipped by 4 bases and J by 4 bases, with 13 bases between them. This CDR3 comprises 13 residues. DNA of the CDR3: TGTGCCTGGATCCGGGGGAAGGGCACTGAAGCTTTCTTT. It encodes CAWIRGKGTEAFF.

The chain employs TRBV5-1 and TRBJ1-2; the match to TRBD1 covers 9 bases. Germline V gene sequence: CDR1 SGHRS, CDR2 YFSETQ. This CDR3 has 15 residues. Losses at the gene ends were 3 bases for V and 4 bases for J; bases not matched to a gene: 7. Written as DNA, the CDR3 is TGCGCCAGCAGCTCGGGGGACAGGGTTGGCTATGGCTACACCTTC. Translated, it gives CASSSGDRVGYGYTF.

This chain joins TRBV7-2 and TRBJ2-3; D is perhaps TRBD2 (6 bases). The germline V gene has CDR1 SGHTA and CDR2 FQGNSA. The CDR3 sequence is 13 residues long. V was shortened by 6 bases and J by 5 bases, with 12 bases between the two germline ends. CDR3 coding DNA: TGTGCCAGCAGGGGGGGTTTTGGAGATACGCAGTATTTT. It codes for CASRGGFGDTQYF.

J is TRBJ1-2 and V is TRBV5-5; no clear D. V lost 6 bases, J lost 3 bases, and 21 bases lay in between. Germline values: CDR1 SGHKS, CDR2 YYEKEE (reference sequence). The CDR3 sequence is 16 residues long. The CDR3 coding sequence is TGTGCCAGCAACACTGGGTCCTGGGTAACTGACTATGGCTACACCTTC. Translating gives CASNTGSWVTDYGYTF.

The chain uses TRBV6-2 or TRBV6-3 and TRBJ2-3, with D unclear. CDR3 size: 16 residues. CDR1 is MNHEY, CDR2 SVGEGT, per germline. The V and J ends lost 0 bases and 2 bases respectively, with 12 bases between them. CDR3 sequence: CASSYSGLGHTDTQYF. The CDR3, as DNA: TGTGCCAGCAGTTACTCGGGCCTTGGGCACACAGATACGCAGTATTTT.

This sequence joins TRBV5-1 and TRBJ2-1; maybe TRBD1 (5 bases). CDR1 SGHRS and CDR2 YFSETQ come from the germline V gene. V was pared by 0 bases and J by 4 bases, with 11 bases between. The CDR3 runs 15 residues. CDR3 amino acids: CASSLVLGQYNEQFF. In nucleotides, the CDR3 is TGCGCCAGCAGCTTGGTTCTGGGGCAGTACAATGAGCAGTTCTTC.

This chain uses TRBV6-2 or TRBV6-3 with TRBJ1-6; the match to TRBD1 covers 8 bases. Germline CDR1 reads MNHEY; CDR2 reads SVGEGT. The CDR3 length is 16 residues. V shed 4 bases, J shed 7 bases, and the junction held 9 bases outside the gene matches. The CDR3 loop reads CASSSTHRGSNSPLHF. The CDR3 DNA reads as TGTGCCAGCAGTTCAACTCACAGGGGGAGCAATTCACCCCTCCACTTT.

This clone has more than one count but fewer than ten. The rearrangement links TRBV28 to TRBJ1-6, with 7 positions matching TRBD1. The CDR3 extends over 17 amino acids. V lost 4 bases, J lost 7 bases, and 13 bases stayed unmatched. Looked up from germline, CDR1 is MDHEN and CDR2 is SYDVKM. CDR3 residues: CASSSPGDRDGNSPLHF. The CDR3 DNA reads TGTGCCAGCAGTTCACCCGGCGACAGGGACGGGAATTCACCCCTCCACTTT.